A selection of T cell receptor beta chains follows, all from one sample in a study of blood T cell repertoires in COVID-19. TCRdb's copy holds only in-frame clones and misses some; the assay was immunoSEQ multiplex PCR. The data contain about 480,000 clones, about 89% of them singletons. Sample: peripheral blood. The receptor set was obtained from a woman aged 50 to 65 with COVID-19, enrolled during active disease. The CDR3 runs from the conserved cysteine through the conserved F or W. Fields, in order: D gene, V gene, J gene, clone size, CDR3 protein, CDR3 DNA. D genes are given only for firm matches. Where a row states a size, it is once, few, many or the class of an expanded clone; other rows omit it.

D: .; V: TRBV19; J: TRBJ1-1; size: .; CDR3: CASTLGTQNTEAFF; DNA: TGTGCCAGTACCCTCGGGACACAGAACACTGAAGCTTTCTTT
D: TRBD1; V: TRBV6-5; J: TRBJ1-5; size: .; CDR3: CASSLTGGDPQPQHF; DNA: TGTGCCAGCAGCTTGACAGGGGGCGATCCCCAGCCCCAGCATTTT
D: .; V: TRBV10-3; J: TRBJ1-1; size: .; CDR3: CAIKETEHAEAFF; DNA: TGTGCCATCAAGGAAACAGAACACGCTGAAGCTTTCTTT
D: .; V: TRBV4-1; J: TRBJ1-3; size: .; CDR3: CASSHFIELVVGNTIYF; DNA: TGCGCCAGCAGCCACTTCATCGAGTTAGTGGTCGGAAACACCATATATTTT
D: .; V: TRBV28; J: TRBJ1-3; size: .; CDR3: CASSLFPRTGLGNTIYF; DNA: TGTGCCAGCAGTTTGTTTCCTCGGACGGGACTGGGAAACACCATATATTTT
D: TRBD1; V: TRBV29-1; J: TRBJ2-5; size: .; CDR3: CSQTGDGETQYF; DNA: TGCAGTCAGACAGGGGATGGAGAGACCCAGTACTTC
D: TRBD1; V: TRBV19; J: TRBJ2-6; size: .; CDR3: CASSKMPGQGAPGANVLTF; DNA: TGTGCCAGTAGTAAAATGCCCGGACAGGGGGCGCCTGGGGCCAACGTCCTGACTTTC
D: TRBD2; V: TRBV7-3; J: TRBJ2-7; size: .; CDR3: CASSLKLAGGCGSSYEQYF; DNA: TGTGCCAGCAGCTTAAAATTAGCGGGGGGCTGTGGAAGCTCCTACGAGCAGTACTTC
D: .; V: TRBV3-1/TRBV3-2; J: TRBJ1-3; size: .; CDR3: CASSQEGDRASGNTIYF; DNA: TGTGCCAGCAGCCAAGAAGGGGATAGGGCAAGTGGGAACACCATATATTTT
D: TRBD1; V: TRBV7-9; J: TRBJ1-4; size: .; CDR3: CASSRGTGVNEKLFF; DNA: TGTGCCAGCAGCCGCGGCACAGGGGTTAATGAAAAACTGTTTTTT
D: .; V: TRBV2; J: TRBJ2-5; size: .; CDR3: CASSERLAETQYF; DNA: TGTGCCAGCAGTGAAAGGCTAGCAGAGACCCAGTACTTC
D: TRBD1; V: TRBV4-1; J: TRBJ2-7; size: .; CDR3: CASSQDQRTGQYF; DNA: TGCGCCAGCAGCCAAGATCAACGGACAGGCCAGTACTTC
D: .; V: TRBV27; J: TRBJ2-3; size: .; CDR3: CASRRILVTDTQYF; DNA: TGTGCCAGCAGACGGATACTAGTTACAGATACGCAGTATTTT
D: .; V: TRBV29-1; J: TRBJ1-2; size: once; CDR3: CSADSRGGYTF; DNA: TGCAGCGCCGATTCCAGGGGCGGCTACACCTTC